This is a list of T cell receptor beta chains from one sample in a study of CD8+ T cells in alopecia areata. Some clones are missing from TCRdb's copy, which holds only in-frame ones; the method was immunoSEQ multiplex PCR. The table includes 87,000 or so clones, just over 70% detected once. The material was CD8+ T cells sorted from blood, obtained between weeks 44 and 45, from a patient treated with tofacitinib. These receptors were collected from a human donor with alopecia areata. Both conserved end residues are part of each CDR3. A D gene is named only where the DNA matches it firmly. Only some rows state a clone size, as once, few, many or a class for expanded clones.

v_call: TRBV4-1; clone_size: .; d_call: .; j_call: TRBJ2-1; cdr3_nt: TGCGCCAGCAGCCAAGAAAGTTACACAGGTGAGCAGTTCTTC; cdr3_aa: CASSQESYTGEQFF
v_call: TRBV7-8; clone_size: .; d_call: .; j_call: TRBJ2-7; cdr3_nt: TGTGCCAGCAAGGGAGGCGCCGGGCCCTACGAGCAGTACTTC; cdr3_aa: CASKGGAGPYEQYF
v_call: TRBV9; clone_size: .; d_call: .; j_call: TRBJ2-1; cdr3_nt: TGTGCCAGCAGCCATATACTAACAGGGCTTTCCTACAATGAGCAGTTCTTC; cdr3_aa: CASSHILTGLSYNEQFF
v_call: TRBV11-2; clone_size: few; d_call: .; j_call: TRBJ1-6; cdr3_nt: TGTGCCAGCAGCCCTTCGGGTAGCTCCTATAATTCACCCCTCCACTTT; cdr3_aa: CASSPSGSSYNSPLHF
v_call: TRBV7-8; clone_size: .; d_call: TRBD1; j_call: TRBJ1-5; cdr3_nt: TGTGCCAGCAGCTTAGGGGGACAGGGGCAATATAGCAATCAGCCCCAGCATTTT; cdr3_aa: CASSLGGQGQYSNQPQHF
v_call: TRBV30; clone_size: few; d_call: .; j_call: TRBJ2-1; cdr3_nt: TGTGCCTGGGTCGCCGGGAATACGAACAATGAGCAGTTCTTC; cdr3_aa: CAWVAGNTNNEQFF
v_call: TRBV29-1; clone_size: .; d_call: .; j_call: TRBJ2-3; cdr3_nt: TGCAGCGTTGAAGATTGGGATGTCGGGGGAACAGATACGCAGTATTTT; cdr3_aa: CSVEDWDVGGTDTQYF
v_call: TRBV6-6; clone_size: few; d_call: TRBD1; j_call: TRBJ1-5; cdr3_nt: TGTGCCAGCAGTTACTCGGGAGGGGGCGAGGGGCATTTT; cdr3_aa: CASSYSGGGEGHF
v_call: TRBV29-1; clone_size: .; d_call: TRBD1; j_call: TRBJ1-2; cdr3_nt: TGCAGCGGGGCTACAGGGGACTATGGCTACACCTTC; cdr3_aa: CSGATGDYGYTF
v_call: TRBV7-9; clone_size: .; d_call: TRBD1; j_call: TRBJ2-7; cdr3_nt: TGTGCCAGCAGCTTTACCGGGACAGGACGGGCCTACGAGCAGTACTTC; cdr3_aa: CASSFTGTGRAYEQYF
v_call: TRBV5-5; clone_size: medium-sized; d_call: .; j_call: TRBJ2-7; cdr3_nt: TGTGCCAGCCGCCGATCAGACTACGAGCAGTACTTC; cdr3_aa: CASRRSDYEQYF
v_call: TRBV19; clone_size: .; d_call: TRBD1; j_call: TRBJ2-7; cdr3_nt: TGTGCCAGTAGTATGGTTTTGGGACAGGGGGCGTACGAGCAGTACTTC; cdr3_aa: CASSMVLGQGAYEQYF
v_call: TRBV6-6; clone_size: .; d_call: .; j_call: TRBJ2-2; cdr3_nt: TGTGCCAGCAGTTTCGCGGAAGGGCCCGGGGAGCTGTTTTTT; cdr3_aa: CASSFAEGPGELFF
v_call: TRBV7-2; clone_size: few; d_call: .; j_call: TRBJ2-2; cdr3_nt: TGTGCCAGCAGCTTAGTTTGGGCAGGGCAGAACACCGGGGAGCTGTTTTTT; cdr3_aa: CASSLVWAGQNTGELFF